This T cell receptor (beta chain) was retrieved from a study of T cell responses to AZD1222 COVID-19 vaccine. TCRdb's copy holds only in-frame clones and misses some; the assay was immunoSEQ multiplex PCR. The top ten hold 3.6% of the sample, which has about 190,000 clones, roughly nine tenths seen once. Study findings and constraints: Only a handful of individuals given AZD1222 were seropositive at baseline.

Trimming shortened V by 9 bases and J by 4 bases, and 16 bases separated the two germline ends. Germline V CDR1 and CDR2: SNHLY, FYNNEI. The CDR3 runs 14 residues. As for this clone: Its antigen is not known.

Source: peripheral blood, taken 28 days after the second dose of the MenACWY control vaccine. This chain uses TRBV2 with TRBJ1-5; D perhaps matches TRBD1 (5 bases). The receptor was derived from an adult who received the MenACWY meningococcal vaccine as a control. The CDR3 nucleotides are TGTGCCAGTAAACTCGAGGGACCTAATCAGCCCCAGCATTTT. Its translation is CASKLEGPNQPQHF. Drawing the rest from reference TRBV2 and TRBJ1-5, the complete variable domain is EPEVTQTPSHQVTQMGQEVILRCVPISNHLYFYWYRQILGQKVEFLVSFYNNEISEKSEIFDDQFSVERPDGSNFTLKIRSTKLEDSAMYFCASKLEGPNQPQHFGDGTRLSIL.